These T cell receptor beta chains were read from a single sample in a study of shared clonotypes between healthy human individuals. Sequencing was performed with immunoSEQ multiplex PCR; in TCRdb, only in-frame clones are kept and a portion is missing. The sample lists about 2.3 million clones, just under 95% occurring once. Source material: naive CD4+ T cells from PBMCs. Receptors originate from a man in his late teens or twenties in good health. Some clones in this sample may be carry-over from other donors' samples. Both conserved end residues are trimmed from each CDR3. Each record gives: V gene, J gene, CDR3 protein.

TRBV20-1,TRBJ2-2,SASYTGELF
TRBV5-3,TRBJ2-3,ARNEPGNTQY
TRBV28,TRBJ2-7,ASSLVRSYEQY
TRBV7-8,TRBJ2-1,ASSIIGGTYNEQF
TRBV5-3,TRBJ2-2,ARSNRGEGDTGELF
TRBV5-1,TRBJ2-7,ASSLGEENRDEQY
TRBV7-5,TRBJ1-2,ARSLAMGEGEQSPYGYT
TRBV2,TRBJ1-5,ASSSEGQGGQPQH
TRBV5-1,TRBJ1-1,ASSLAGMSEAF
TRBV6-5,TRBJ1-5,ASSPRRGYQPQH
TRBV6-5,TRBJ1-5,ATSSGGRNQPQH
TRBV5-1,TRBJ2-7,ATQSGSGTGVYEQY
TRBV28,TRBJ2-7,ASSLLGHSYEQY
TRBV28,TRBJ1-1,AILPAGGREAF
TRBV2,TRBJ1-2,ASSIFEGRLHGYT
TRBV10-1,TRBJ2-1,ARHWEQF
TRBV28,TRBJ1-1,ASSSPYRVNTEAF
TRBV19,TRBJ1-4,ASSIIGAETTNEKLF
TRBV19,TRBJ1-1,ASSSQRGRNTEAF
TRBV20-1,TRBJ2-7,SSALYYEQY
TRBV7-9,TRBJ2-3,ASSRDTDTQY
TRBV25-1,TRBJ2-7,AMGDGVLVQY